The rows below give T cell receptor beta chains drawn from one sample of a study of PD-1 blockade in classical Hodgkin lymphoma. Sequencing used immunoSEQ multiplex PCR; TCRdb keeps in-frame clones, though not all of them. The table includes 25,000 to 30,000 clones, 83% detected once. The specimen comprised peripheral blood mononuclear cells (PBMCs), sampled before the second cycle of nivolumab. The receptor set was obtained from a human donor with classical Hodgkin lymphoma. Both conserved end residues are part of each CDR3. Each record gives: clone size, V gene, D gene, J gene, CDR3 DNA, CDR3 protein. D genes are given only for firm matches. Size tells how often a clone was seen (once, few, many) or the class of an expanded clone, and some rows leave it out.

.,TRBV28,.,TRBJ2-7,TGTGCCAGCAGTCAGACGGGTCCCTACGAGCAGTACTTC,CASSQTGPYEQYF
.,TRBV7-7,TRBD2,TRBJ2-7,TGTGCTAGCAGCCCCGGGACTAGCGGGAACTACGAGCAGTACTTC,CASSPGTSGNYEQYF
.,TRBV7-7,.,TRBJ2-5,TGTGCCAGCAGCTTTGGGCAGGCAGAAGAGACCCAGTACTTC,CASSFGQAEETQYF
.,TRBV7-9,TRBD1,TRBJ2-6,TGTGCCAGCAGCCGATGGACAGGGGGCGGTGGGGCCAACGTCCTGACTTTC,CASSRWTGGGGANVLTF
.,TRBV9,TRBD1,TRBJ1-1,TGTGCCAGCAACCAGGGGGGCTTGGGCACTGAAGCTTTCTTT,CASNQGGLGTEAFF
once,TRBV4-3,.,TRBJ1-1,TGCGCCAGCAGCCCCAACCCAGGGAACACTGAAGCTTTCTTT,CASSPNPGNTEAFF
.,TRBV18,.,TRBJ2-7,TGTGCCAGCTCACCATTTCCTTCCGTGGGGCAGGGAGGCTCCTACGAGCAGTACTTC,CASSPFPSVGQGGSYEQYF
.,TRBV6-1,.,TRBJ2-1,TGTGCCAGCAGAACTTCAGGGGCGGGAGAGCAGTTCTTC,CASRTSGAGEQFF
.,TRBV28,TRBD1,TRBJ1-1,TGTGCCAGCAGTTTGAAGGGGGCGCATACTGAAGCTTTCTTT,CASSLKGAHTEAFF
once,TRBV9,TRBD2,TRBJ2-3,TGTGCCAGCAGCGTAGAGGTTCTAGCGGGGGGTCTCACAGATACGCAGTATTTT,CASSVEVLAGGLTDTQYF
few,TRBV19,.,TRBJ1-6,TGTGCCAGTAGTATTAACGGGAATTCACCCCTCCACTTT,CASSINGNSPLHF
.,TRBV30,.,TRBJ1-6,TGTGCCTGGAGTGTTAATTCACCCCTCCACTTT,CAWSVNSPLHF
.,TRBV19,.,TRBJ1-1,TGTGCCAGTAGTATAGTCAGGGGTCGGACTGAAGCTTTCTTT,CASSIVRGRTEAFF
.,TRBV27,TRBD2,TRBJ2-1,TGTGCCAGCAGTCGGAGACTAGCGGGATCCTACAATGAGCAGTTCTTC,CASSRRLAGSYNEQFF
.,TRBV19,.,TRBJ2-6,TGTGCCAGTAGTATGGGGGCTGGGGCCAACGTCCTGACTTTC,CASSMGAGANVLTF
few,TRBV4-1,.,TRBJ1-2,TGCGCCAGCAGCCCACCCGACAGGACTAACTATGGCTACACCTTC,CASSPPDRTNYGYTF
.,TRBV19,.,TRBJ2-1,TGTGCCAGTATGGGTCCGGCGGACGTGGGCAATGAGCAGTTCTTC,CASMGPADVGNEQFF
.,TRBV19,.,TRBJ1-4,TGTGCCAGTAAGGGTGTCTTTAGGAAAAATGAAAAACTGTTTTTT,CASKGVFRKNEKLFF
.,TRBV5-1,TRBD1,TRBJ2-7,TGCGCCAGCAGCCTCGGACAGGGGGCGTACGAGCAGTACTTC,CASSLGQGAYEQYF
once,TRBV27,TRBD2,TRBJ2-1,TGTGCCAGCAGTATATTGACTAGCGGGAGGAGAGGCGCCTACAATGAGCAGTTCTTC,CASSILTSGRRGAYNEQFF
.,TRBV6-6,.,TRBJ1-2,TGTGCCAGCAGCCCGGGTAATTATGGCTACACCTTC,CASSPGNYGYTF
.,TRBV7-8,.,TRBJ1-5,TGTGCCAGCAGCTTCCAAGAGCACAATCAGCCCCAGCATTTT,CASSFQEHNQPQHF
.,TRBV7-8,.,TRBJ1-1,TGTGCCAGCAGCGATTCAATGAACACTGAAGCTTTCTTT,CASSDSMNTEAFF
.,TRBV18,.,TRBJ1-2,TGTGCCAGCTCACCACCCGATGTGAGGGGGAACTATGGCTACACCTTC,CASSPPDVRGNYGYTF
.,TRBV9,.,TRBJ1-2,TGTGCCAGCAGCGTAGCAGGGAGCTACACCTTC,CASSVAGSYTF
.,TRBV7-9,.,TRBJ2-7,TGTGCCAGCAGCTTAGACGGTGGTAGTCCTGCCATCAGCGAGCAGTACTTC,CASSLDGGSPAISEQYF
.,TRBV7-3,.,TRBJ2-2,TGTGCCAGCAGCTTAAACACCGGGGAGCTGTTTTTT,CASSLNTGELFF
.,TRBV28,.,TRBJ1-4,TGTGCCACCTTAGTAGTAGGGACTAATGAAAAACTGTTTTTT,CATLVVGTNEKLFF
.,TRBV7-3,.,TRBJ1-1,TGTGCCAGCAGCTTAAGGATGAACACTGAAGCTTTCTTT,CASSLRMNTEAFF
.,TRBV5-1,TRBD1,TRBJ2-7,TGCGCCAGCAGCCTGGCCGGGACAGTTTCCTACGAGCAGTACTTC,CASSLAGTVSYEQYF
.,TRBV5-6,.,TRBJ1-3,TGTGCCAGCAGCTTGGGGACCATCTCTGGAAACACCATATATTTT,CASSLGTISGNTIYF
few,TRBV10-3,.,TRBJ1-2,TGTGCCATCAGTGAGTGGGGACATACAAACTATGGCTACACCTTC,CAISEWGHTNYGYTF
.,TRBV4-2,TRBD1,TRBJ1-1,TGTGCCAGCAGCCAAGGACAGGGTTTTGAAGCTTTCTTT,CASSQGQGFEAFF
.,TRBV9,.,TRBJ2-6,TGTGCCAGCAGCCCACTAGCAGGGTCCTCTGGGGCCAACGTCCTGACTTTC,CASSPLAGSSGANVLTF
.,TRBV14,.,TRBJ1-1,TGTGCCAGCAGCCTCGCATGGAACACTGAAGCTTTCTTT,CASSLAWNTEAFF
.,TRBV5-4,TRBD2,TRBJ2-2,TGTGCCAGCAGCTCCGGGGGGAGGGTCACCGGGGAGCTGTTTTTT,CASSSGGRVTGELFF
.,TRBV5-1,.,TRBJ1-6,TGCGCCAGCAGCTTGGACAGGGAATCACCCCTCCACTTT,CASSLDRESPLHF
.,TRBV10-3,.,TRBJ1-1,TGTGCCATCAGCCCACGGCAGGGCGCGAACACTGAAGCTTTCTTT,CAISPRQGANTEAFF
.,TRBV19,.,TRBJ1-2,TGTGCCAGTAGTACGGGACCCGATGTCGGCTACACCTTC,CASSTGPDVGYTF
medium-sized,TRBV28,TRBD2,TRBJ2-1,TGTGCCAGCAGTGAAGCCGGGACTAGATCATGGACGAGCTCCTACAATGAGCAGTTCTTC,CASSEAGTRSWTSSYNEQFF
.,TRBV7-2,TRBD2,TRBJ2-4,TGTGCCAGCAGCCGGACTAGCGGGAGAACCAAAAACATTCAGTACTTC,CASSRTSGRTKNIQYF
.,TRBV4-2,TRBD2,TRBJ2-1,TGTGCCAGCAGCCAAGAAGGCATAGGGACTAGCGGGTGGAATGAGCAGTTCTTC,CASSQEGIGTSGWNEQFF
.,TRBV28,TRBD1,TRBJ2-7,TGTGCCAGCAGTTTTGTGGACAGGGGCTACGAGCAGTACTTC,CASSFVDRGYEQYF
.,TRBV28,.,TRBJ1-3,TGTGCCAGCAGTGAACAGGGTTCATCTGGAAACACCATATATTTT,CASSEQGSSGNTIYF
medium-sized,TRBV6-1,.,TRBJ2-7,TGTGCCAGCAGGCTTTCTGCCTCTAAGTCGGGAGAGCAGTACTTC,CASRLSASKSGEQYF
.,TRBV6-6,.,TRBJ2-3,TGTGCCAGCAGGGACCCGGGACTCCGCACAGATACGCAGTATTTT,CASRDPGLRTDTQYF
.,TRBV19,.,TRBJ1-4,TGTGCCAGTAGTATTCGCCAGCATAATGAAAAACTGTTTTTT,CASSIRQHNEKLFF
.,TRBV5-1,TRBD1,TRBJ1-1,TGCGCCAGCAGCTTTGATCCCCCGGGACAGGCGAACACTGAAGCTTTCTTT,CASSFDPPGQANTEAFF
few,TRBV29-1,TRBD1,TRBJ1-1,TGCAGCGTTGTTGAGGACAGGGGGCTTATGAACACTGAAGCTTTCTTT,CSVVEDRGLMNTEAFF
.,TRBV25-1,.,TRBJ1-6,TGTGCCAGCAGTGATTTGGTACAGGGCGGTTCACCCCTCCACTTT,CASSDLVQGGSPLHF
.,TRBV7-9,TRBD2,TRBJ2-1,TGTGCCAGCAGCTTTCTTAGCGGGAGGGTAAATGAGCAGTTCTTC,CASSFLSGRVNEQFF
.,TRBV19,.,TRBJ1-1,TGTGCCAGTAGCCGAGAGGGTCGCACTGAAGCTTTCTTT,CASSREGRTEAFF
.,TRBV5-4,.,TRBJ1-2,TGTGCCAGCAGCTTGGAGATAGGTCCTTACACCTTC,CASSLEIGPYTF
.,TRBV19,.,TRBJ2-3,TGTGCCAGTAAGAAGGGAACAGATACGCAGTATTTT,CASKKGTDTQYF
.,TRBV11-2,.,TRBJ1-1,TGTGCCAGCAGCTTTAAGGCTACTGAAGCTTTCTTT,CASSFKATEAFF
.,TRBV7-9,.,TRBJ1-1,TGTGCCAGCATGCAACACGACGAGGCTTTCTTT,CASMQHDEAFF
.,TRBV27,TRBD1,TRBJ2-1,TGTGCCAGCAGTAATACGGACAGGGTCGGCAATGAGCAGTTCTTC,CASSNTDRVGNEQFF